This T cell receptor (beta chain) was captured by sequencing in a study of OX40 agonist ivuxolimab in advanced cancers. For the study at large: The dose-escalation cohort had hepatocellular carcinoma, melanoma, renal cell or head and neck cancer. Patients were 65% to 85% male with ages about 23 to 79, mean around 58.

The study sampled blood at baseline, cycle 4 day 1, and cycle 7 day 1. Produced via immunoSEQ multiplex PCR; TCRdb's table is partial and in-frame only. This sample carries some 64,000 clones, 90% to 95% of them seen once, and the ten largest clones take roughly 20%. The CDR3 extends over 15 amino acids. Unmatched junction bases numbered 4, after V lost 4 bases and J lost 2 bases. Germline V gene data show CDR1 as SGHKS and CDR2 as YYEKEE (reference sequence). This specimen consisted of CD4+ or CD8+ T cells sorted from blood, obtained in a trial of the OX40 agonist ivuxolimab. The TCR was taken from an adult with an advanced solid tumor such as melanoma, head and neck, liver or kidney cancer. The J gene is TRBJ2-3, the V gene TRBV5-5, with 10 bases fitting TRBD1. The DNA of the CDR3 is TGTGCCAGCAGCCTGGGACAGGGGTACACAGATACGCAGTATTTT. It codes for CASSLGQGYTDTQYF.